Shown below are 3 T cell receptor beta chains from a single sample sequenced in a study of blood T cells in healthy people across ages. With a J-beta primer mix and a sample-barcoded 5' primer, a second PCR ran roughly 7 to 11 cycles. TCRdb ran MiXCR on the 5' RACE reads and lists one entry per CDR3 protein. This table has 850,000 or so distinct CDR3 sequences, less than 35% appearing once. The sequenced material came from blood. The receptor source for this set is an elderly woman in good health.

This clonotype was recorded a few times. The chain has TRBV30 and TRBJ1-6, with D unresolved. Trimming removed 2 bases from V and 9 bases from J, with 14 bases in between. The CDR3 runs to 14 residues. Germline lookup yields CDR1 GTSNPN and CDR2 SVGIG (reference sequence). CDR3 DNA: TGTGCCTGGAGTCCCCGTGGAAAAGGTTCACCCCTCCACTTT. It codes for CAWSPRGKGSPLHF.

This clonotype was counted ten times or more. This sequence joins TRBV3-1 and TRBJ1-2; 7 nucleotides match TRBD1. The CDR3 is 14 residues long. J was trimmed by 5 bases and V by 1 base; bases with no gene match: 4. Germline V gene lookup returns CDR1 LGHDT and CDR2 YNNKEL (reference sequence). The CDR3, as DNA: TGTGCCAGCAGCCAAGGACAGGGAGAGTATGGCTACACCTTC. Its translation: CASSQGQGEYGYTF.

V is TRBV11-2 and J is TRBJ1-5, with 8 bases matching TRBD1. The length of the CDR3 is 13 residues. Losses at the gene ends were 5 bases for V and 8 bases for J; bases not matched to a gene: 5. CDR1 and CDR2 from the germline V gene are SGHAT and FQNNGV. CDR3 bases: TGTGCCAGCAGCGCGGGACAGGCAAAGCCCCAGCATTTT. Its protein product is CASSAGQAKPQHF.